This section outlines one TCR beta chain sequence together with its context. Its cognate antigen has yet to be identified. Inclusive of the bounding cysteine and phenylalanine, the CDR3 is 11 residues long. DNA was not recorded. The germline V gene encodes CDR1 SGDLS and CDR2 YYNGEE. The data stem from a study of T cells expressing NK-cell markers (dated by TCRdb to the early 2020s). About the full investigation: In sorted CD3+CD56+NKG2C+, CD3+CD56+NKG2C- and CD3+CD56-NKG2C+ T-cell subsets from eight or nine donors, TCR beta-chain repertoires were profiled. Of the eight sequenced donors, seven were found to be HCMV-seropositive and one was found to be HCMV-seronegative. All eight donors whose samples were sequenced were randomly selected healthy volunteers, three of them men and five women. Illumina HiSeq 2000/2500, MiSeq or NextSeq was used to sequence libraries as 2 x 150 bp reads.

Beyond this particular receptor, the publication reports: Whether the expanded NKG2C-expressing T cell clones were specific for HCMV antigens remained unclear. Those dominant clonotypes were again the most abundant among CD3+CD56-NKG2C+ cells in a handful of donors, at about 28.3-60.1%. In more than 5 donors, the dominant CD3+CD56+NKG2C+ clonotypes were found to rank among the top 10 CD8+ clonotypes and to make up about 1.0-8% of CD8+ T cells.

HCMV-specific IgG was detected in serum with a commercial ELISA kit to determine HCMV serostatus. Ficoll density gradient centrifugation was used to isolate peripheral blood mononuclear cells from blood. Sequencing instrument: Illumina HiSeq 2000. The TCR beta cDNA libraries were made using 5'RACE template switching, a step that added both a universal primer site and unique molecular identifiers. cDNA synthesis was primed from the TCR beta constant segment and was followed by two successive PCR amplification steps. On the study's bioinformatics: MIGEC was used to demultiplex reads and group reads by UMI, and MiTCR was used to assemble and quantify clonotypes. To exclude erroneous sequences, only TCR cDNA sequences supported by at least two reads were retained. The tcR package was used for downstream repertoire analysis, and clonotypes were matched across fractions by CDR3 nucleotide sequence plus V segment. Antigen specificity was annotated against VDJdb with VDJmatch, allowing one amino acid substitution in CDR3. One entry per CDR3 protein sequence results from the TCRdb reprocessing of the reads, with DNA left out. None of the V and J calls come from the authors' own analysis; TCRdb made them. The sample's own table lists hundreds of thousands of distinct CDR3 sequences. Of the sample, 7.3% falls within the top ten clones.

The sequence is built from TRBV9 and TRBJ2-5. Material: blood T cells: a sorted CD56 or NKG2C T cell subset, CD4+ or CD8+ T cells, or bulk PBMC T cells (not recorded which). The sequence came from a woman between 18 and 69 years old in good health. This receptor carries the CDR3 CASRSRETQYF.